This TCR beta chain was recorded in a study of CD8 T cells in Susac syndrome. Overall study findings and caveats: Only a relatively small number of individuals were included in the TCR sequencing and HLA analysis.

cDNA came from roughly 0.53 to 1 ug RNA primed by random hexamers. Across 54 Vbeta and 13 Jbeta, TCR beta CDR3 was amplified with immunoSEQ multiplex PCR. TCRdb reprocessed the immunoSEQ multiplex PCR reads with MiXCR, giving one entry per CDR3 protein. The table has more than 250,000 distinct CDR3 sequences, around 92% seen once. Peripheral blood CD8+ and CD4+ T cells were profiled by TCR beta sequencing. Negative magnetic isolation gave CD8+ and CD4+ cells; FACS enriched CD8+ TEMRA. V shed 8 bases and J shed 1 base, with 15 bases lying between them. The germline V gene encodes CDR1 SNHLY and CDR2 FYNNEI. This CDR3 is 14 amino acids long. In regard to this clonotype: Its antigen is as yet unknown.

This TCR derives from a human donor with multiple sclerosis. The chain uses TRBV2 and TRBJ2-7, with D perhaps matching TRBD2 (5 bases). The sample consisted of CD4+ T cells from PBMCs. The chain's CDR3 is CASSDGVESYEQYF. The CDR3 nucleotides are TGTGCCAGCTCTGACGGGGTAGAGTCCTACGAGCAGTACTTC.